This is a list of T cell receptor beta chains from one sample in a study of cytomegalovirus exposure and HLA in healthy donors. Sequencing used immunoSEQ multiplex PCR; TCRdb keeps in-frame clones, though not all of them. The sample yields 150,000 to 180,000 clones, less than 90% seen once. What was sequenced was PBMCs. These receptors were obtained from a man younger than 35 in good health and CMV-seropositive. CDR3s include the opening cysteine and the closing phenylalanine or tryptophan. The D gene is left open where the match is weak. The size of a clone is reported for some rows only, either as once, few or many, or as a class for expanded clones.

V	D	J	size	CDR3	DNA
TRBV27	NA	TRBJ1-1	NA	CATLVGGTEAFF	TGTGCCACTCTGGTGGGGGGCACTGAAGCTTTCTTT
TRBV14	NA	TRBJ2-2	NA	CASSQGSGDGARGELFF	TGTGCCAGCAGCCAAGGATCGGGGGACGGCGCACGCGGGGAGCTGTTTTTT
TRBV7-2	NA	TRBJ1-2	few	CASSKAGRSTPYGYTF	TGTGCCAGCAGCAAGGCAGGCAGAAGTACACCCTATGGCTACACCTTC
TRBV5-4	NA	TRBJ1-2	NA	CASSSGGASYGYTF	TGTGCCAGCAGCTCCGGGGGGGCTTCCTATGGCTACACCTTC
TRBV5-1	TRBD2	TRBJ2-7	once	CASSLGDGGIYEQYF	TGCGCCAGCAGCTTGGGGGACGGGGGGATTTACGAGCAGTACTTC
TRBV4-3	NA	TRBJ2-1	NA	CASSQDALAYNEQFF	TGCGCCAGCAGCCAAGATGCACTAGCATACAATGAGCAGTTCTTC
TRBV2	TRBD1	TRBJ1-2	NA	CASSRQGINYGYTF	TGTGCCAGCAGTCGACAGGGAATCAACTATGGCTACACCTTC
TRBV6-5	TRBD1	TRBJ2-1	NA	CASSETGQGNEQFF	TGTGCCAGCAGTGAAACGGGACAGGGTAATGAGCAGTTCTTC
TRBV7-6	TRBD1	TRBJ2-7	NA	CASSHRDRFYEQYF	TGTGCCAGCAGCCACCGGGACAGATTCTACGAGCAGTACTTC
TRBV11-2	NA	TRBJ2-1	NA	CASSAARGRNEQFF	TGTGCCAGCAGCGCAGCTAGAGGGCGGAATGAGCAGTTCTTC
TRBV7-2	NA	TRBJ2-7	NA	CASSLAPGSGSYEQYF	TGTGCCAGCAGCTTAGCGCCGGGAAGCGGTTCCTACGAGCAGTACTTC
TRBV10-3	NA	TRBJ2-7	NA	CAISAADSYEQYF	TGTGCCATCAGTGCCGCAGACAGCTACGAGCAGTACTTC
TRBV19	TRBD2	TRBJ2-2	NA	CASSERGGDANTGELFF	TGTGCCAGTTCTGAACGGGGAGGGGACGCGAACACCGGGGAGCTGTTTTTT
TRBV7-7	NA	TRBJ1-5	NA	CASSLAADRRARNNQPQHF	TGTGCCAGCAGCTTAGCGGCCGACAGGAGAGCTAGGAACAATCAGCCCCAGCATTTT
TRBV5-5	TRBD1	TRBJ2-7	NA	CASSFPGQGAPYF	TGTGCCAGCAGCTTCCCGGGACAGGGGGCGCCGTACTTC
TRBV19	NA	TRBJ1-3	NA	CASSSPGTGNTIYF	TGTGCCAGTAGTTCCCCAGGGACTGGAAACACCATATATTTT
TRBV5-1	TRBD1	TRBJ2-7	few	CASSVTGGGPYEQYF	TGCGCCAGCAGCGTGACAGGGGGAGGGCCCTACGAGCAGTACTTC
TRBV9	TRBD2	TRBJ2-3	NA	CASSVVSSRLAGDADTQYF	TGTGCCAGCAGCGTAGTTAGTAGCCGACTAGCGGGAGACGCAGATACGCAGTATTTT
TRBV6-1	TRBD1	TRBJ2-4	NA	CASSERTGSPKNIQYF	TGTGCCAGCAGTGAGAGGACAGGGTCCCCCAAAAACATTCAGTACTTC
TRBV18	NA	TRBJ1-2	NA	CASSPGETHYGYTF	TGTGCCAGCTCACCAGGGGAGACCCACTATGGCTACACCTTC
TRBV5-1	TRBD2	TRBJ2-1	NA	CASSLEREVPPFF	TGCGCCAGCAGCTTAGAGCGGGAGGTTCCCCCGTTCTTC
TRBV7-2	TRBD2	TRBJ2-5	NA	CASSRSGGAVETQYF	TGTGCCAGCAGCCGTAGCGGGGGGGCCGTGGAGACCCAGTACTTC
TRBV5-6	NA	TRBJ1-2	NA	CASSPLGGSTYGYTF	TGTGCCAGCAGCCCGTTGGGTGGGAGTACCTATGGCTACACCTTC
TRBV2	NA	TRBJ2-5	NA	CASSGRGAQETQYF	TGTGCCAGCAGTGGCAGGGGGGCCCAAGAGACCCAGTACTTC
TRBV6-5	TRBD1	TRBJ2-2	once	CASSYDRGKAGELFF	TGTGCCAGCAGTTACGACAGGGGGAAAGCCGGGGAGCTGTTTTTT
TRBV10-3	TRBD1	TRBJ2-1	NA	CAIWGQSLLEQFF	TGTGCCATTTGGGGACAGAGCCTTTTGGAGCAGTTCTTC
TRBV27	TRBD1	TRBJ2-7	NA	CASSLGTDYEQYF	TGTGCCAGCAGTTTAGGGACAGACTACGAGCAGTACTTC
TRBV18	NA	TRBJ1-1	NA	CASSPDMGGFMNTEAFF	TGTGCCAGCTCACCCGATATGGGGGGGTTCATGAACACTGAAGCTTTCTTT
TRBV7-9	NA	TRBJ1-5	NA	CASSRQGIDQPQHF	TGTGCCAGCAGTCGGCAGGGAATTGATCAGCCCCAGCATTTT
TRBV18	NA	TRBJ2-1	NA	CASSLLGDTYNEQFF	TGTGCCAGCTCACTGTTGGGGGACACCTACAATGAGCAGTTCTTC
TRBV6-5	TRBD2	TRBJ2-7	NA	CASSPGTRSYEQYF	TGTGCCAGCAGTCCTGGGACTAGGTCCTACGAGCAGTACTTC
TRBV27	TRBD2	TRBJ2-3	NA	CASRGAGESTDTQYF	TGTGCCAGCAGGGGAGCGGGAGAGAGCACAGATACGCAGTATTTT
TRBV28	NA	TRBJ2-1	NA	CASSLWGLQFF	TGTGCCAGCAGTTTATGGGGGCTGCAGTTCTTC
TRBV27	NA	TRBJ2-7	NA	CASSLSTLAWGGAYEQYF	TGTGCCAGCAGTTTATCCACTCTCGCCTGGGGGGGCGCCTACGAGCAGTACTTC
TRBV9	NA	TRBJ1-2	once	CASSSPPTVGTYGYTF	TGTGCCAGCAGCTCACCCCCTACGGTGGGCACATATGGCTACACCTTC
TRBV27	NA	TRBJ1-5	NA	CASHPLGQGPESSNQPQHF	TGTGCCAGCCACCCTCTGGGGCAGGGCCCTGAATCTAGCAATCAGCCCCAGCATTTT
TRBV2	TRBD2	TRBJ2-7	NA	CASSALGGGYEQYF	TGTGCCAGCAGTGCTTTAGGCGGGGGCTACGAGCAGTACTTC
TRBV5-4	TRBD2	TRBJ2-1	NA	CASSFRPSGAGNEQFF	TGTGCCAGCAGCTTCAGGCCTAGCGGGGCCGGCAATGAGCAGTTCTTC
TRBV4-2	TRBD2	TRBJ2-7	NA	CASSQETSGTHLSYEQYF	TGTGCCAGCAGCCAAGAAACTAGCGGGACACATCTTTCCTACGAGCAGTACTTC
TRBV2	NA	TRBJ2-1	NA	CASSGDMDEQFF	TGTGCCAGCAGTGGAGACATGGATGAGCAGTTCTTC
TRBV6-5	NA	TRBJ2-7	NA	CASSYGGGYSYEQYF	TGTGCCAGCAGTTACGGAGGGGGCTACTCCTACGAGCAGTACTTC
TRBV7-2	TRBD2	TRBJ2-7	NA	CASSPVAGSSYEQYF	TGTGCCAGCAGCCCTGTAGCGGGATCGTCCTACGAGCAGTACTTC
TRBV30	NA	TRBJ1-1	NA	CAWSVGMGSEEEAFF	TGTGCCTGGAGTGTCGGGATGGGGTCGGAGGAAGAAGCTTTCTTT
TRBV14	NA	TRBJ2-7	NA	CASSPGLPPYEQYF	TGTGCCAGCAGCCCGGGACTCCCGCCCTACGAGCAGTACTTC
TRBV5-5	TRBD1	TRBJ1-2	NA	CASSPVDRGYGGYGYTF	TGTGCCAGCAGCCCTGTCGACAGGGGCTATGGGGGCTATGGCTACACCTTC
TRBV5-6	NA	TRBJ2-5	NA	CASSLVRDFQETQYF	TGTGCCAGCAGCTTAGTCAGGGATTTCCAAGAGACCCAGTACTTC